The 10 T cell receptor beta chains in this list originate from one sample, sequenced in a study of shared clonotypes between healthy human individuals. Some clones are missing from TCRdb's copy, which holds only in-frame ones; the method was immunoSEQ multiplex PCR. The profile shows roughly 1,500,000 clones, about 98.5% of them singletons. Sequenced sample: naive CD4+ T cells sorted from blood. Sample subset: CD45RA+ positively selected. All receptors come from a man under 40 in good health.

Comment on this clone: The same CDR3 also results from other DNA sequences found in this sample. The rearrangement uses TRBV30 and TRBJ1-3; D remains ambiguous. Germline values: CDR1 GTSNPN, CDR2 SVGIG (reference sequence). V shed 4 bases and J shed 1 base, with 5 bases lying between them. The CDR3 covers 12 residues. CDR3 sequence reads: CAWTPSGNTIYF. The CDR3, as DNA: TGTGCCTGGACCCCATCTGGAAACACCATATATTTT.

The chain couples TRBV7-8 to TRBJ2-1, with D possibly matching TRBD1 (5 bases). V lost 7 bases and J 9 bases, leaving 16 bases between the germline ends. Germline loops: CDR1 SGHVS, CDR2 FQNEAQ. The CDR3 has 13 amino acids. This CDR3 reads CASTAGPLSEQFF. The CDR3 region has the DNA TGTGCCAGCACCGCAGGGCCTCTTTCTGAGCAGTTCTTC.

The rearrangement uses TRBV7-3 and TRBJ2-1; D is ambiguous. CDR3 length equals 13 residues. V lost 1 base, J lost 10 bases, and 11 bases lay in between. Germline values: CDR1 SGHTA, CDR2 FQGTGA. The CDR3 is CASSLRAPEEQFF. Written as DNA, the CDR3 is TGTGCCAGCAGCTTAAGGGCACCAGAGGAGCAGTTCTTC.

The CDR3 DNA is TGTGCCAGCAGTCCCCGCGGGGCCCGGACCGGGGAGCTGTTTTTT. Amino acids: CASSPRGARTGELFF. The chain uses TRBV27 and TRBJ2-2, with D possibly TRBD2 on 6 matching bases. Germline assignment: CDR1 MNHEY and CDR2 SMNVEV (reference sequence). The V gene lost 5 bases and the J gene lost 5 bases, with 15 bases spanning the gap. CDR3 length: 15 amino acids.

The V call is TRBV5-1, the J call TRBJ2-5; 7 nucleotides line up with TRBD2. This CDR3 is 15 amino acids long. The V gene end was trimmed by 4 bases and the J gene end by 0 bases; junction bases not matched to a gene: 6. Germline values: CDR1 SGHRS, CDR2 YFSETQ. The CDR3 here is CASSRFAGDQETQYF. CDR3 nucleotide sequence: TGCGCCAGCAGCCGATTTGCGGGGGACCAAGAGACCCAGTACTTC.

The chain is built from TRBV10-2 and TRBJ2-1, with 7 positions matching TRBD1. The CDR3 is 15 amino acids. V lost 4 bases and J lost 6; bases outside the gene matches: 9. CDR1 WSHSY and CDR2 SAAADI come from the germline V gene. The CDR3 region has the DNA TGCGCCAGCAGTGCGCAGACAGGGTTGCTCAATGAGCAGTTCTTC. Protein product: CASSAQTGLLNEQFF.

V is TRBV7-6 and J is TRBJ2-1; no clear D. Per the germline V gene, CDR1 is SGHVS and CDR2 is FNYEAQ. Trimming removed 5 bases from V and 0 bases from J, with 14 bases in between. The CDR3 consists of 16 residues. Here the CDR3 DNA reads TGTGCCAGCAGCGCTACGGGCGGTCGCTCCTACAATGAGCAGTTCTTC. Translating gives CASSATGGRSYNEQFF.

The chain's CDR3 is CASSQEGGGNEQYF. CDR3 DNA sequence: TGCGCCAGCAGCCAAGAGGGGGGAGGGAACGAGCAGTACTTC. The rearrangement links TRBV4-3 to TRBJ2-7; 7 bases align to TRBD2. This CDR3 has 14 amino acids. Germline trimming cut 0 bases from V and 5 bases from J; bases unmatched to any gene: 4. Germline CDR1 reads LGHNA; CDR2 reads YSLEER.

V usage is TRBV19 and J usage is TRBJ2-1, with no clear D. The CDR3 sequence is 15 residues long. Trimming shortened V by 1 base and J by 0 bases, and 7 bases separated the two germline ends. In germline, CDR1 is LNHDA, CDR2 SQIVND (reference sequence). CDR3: CASSIARGSYNEQFF. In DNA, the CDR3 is TGTGCCAGTAGTATAGCCAGAGGCTCCTACAATGAGCAGTTCTTC.

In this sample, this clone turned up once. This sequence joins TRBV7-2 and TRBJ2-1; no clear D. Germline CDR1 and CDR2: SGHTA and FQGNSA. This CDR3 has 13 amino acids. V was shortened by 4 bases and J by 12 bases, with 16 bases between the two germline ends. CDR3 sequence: CASSYGKALGQFF. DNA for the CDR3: TGTGCCAGCAGCTATGGAAAGGCGCTTGGGCAGTTCTTC.